This T cell receptor beta chain stems from a study of T cells in tuberculosis. Per germline, CDR1 LNHDA and CDR2 SQIVND (reference sequence). V lost 1 base and J lost 4, with 10 bases in between. This CDR3 comprises 14 residues. TCR-alpha and TCR-beta chains were sequenced unpaired. TCRdb keeps only in-frame clones here, not all; method: immunoSEQ multiplex PCR. There are more than 70,000 clones in the sample; roughly 88% occur only once, and 1.5% to 2% lies in the top ten. Study-level results: T cells binding CD1B-GMM tetramer weakly possibly escaped the sort.

After thawing and overnight rest, PBMC were stained with GMM-loaded CD1B tetramer, viability dye and anti-CD3 for sorting. CD1B tetramers were loaded with Rhodococcus equi-derived C32 glucose monomycolate. This chain joins TRBV19 and TRBJ1-1; D might be TRBD1 (6 bases). The sequencing sample was made of CD1b-GMM tetramer-negative cells sorted from PBMCs. The TCR was taken from an adult woman with latent tuberculosis. The CDR3 DNA follows: TGTGCCAGTAGTATAGGGGGGGGCCCCACTGAAGCTTTCTTT. Its protein is CASSIGGGPTEAFF. Complete variable domain (other parts from reference TRBV19 and TRBJ1-1): DGGITQSPKYLFRKEGQNVTLSCEQNLNHDAMYWYRQDPGQGLRLIYYSQIVNDFQKGDIAEGYSVSREKKESFPLTVTSAQKNPTAFYLCASSIGGGPTEAFFGQGTRLTVV.